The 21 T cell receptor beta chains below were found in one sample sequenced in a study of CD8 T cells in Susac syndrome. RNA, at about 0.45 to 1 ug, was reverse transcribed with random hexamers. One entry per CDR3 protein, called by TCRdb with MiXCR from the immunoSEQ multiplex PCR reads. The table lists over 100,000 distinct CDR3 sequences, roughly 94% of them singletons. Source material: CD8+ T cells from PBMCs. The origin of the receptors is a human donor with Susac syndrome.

The CDR3 protein is CASSLDPGTKNIQYF. The DNA for the CDR3 is TGCGCCAGCAGCCTGGACCCGGGTACCAAAAACATTCAGTACTTC. The genes are TRBV5-1 and TRBJ2-4; D is uncertain. This CDR3 has 15 residues. CDR1 is SGHRS and CDR2 is YFSETQ in the germline V gene. V was cut by 4 bases and J by 2 bases, with 13 bases left in between.

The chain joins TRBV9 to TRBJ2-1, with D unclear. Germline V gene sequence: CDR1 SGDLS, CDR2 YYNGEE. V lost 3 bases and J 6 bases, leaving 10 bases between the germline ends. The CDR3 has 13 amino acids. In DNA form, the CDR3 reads TGTGCCAGCAGCGAGGGTAGTGGCAATGAGCAGTTCTTC. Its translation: CASSEGSGNEQFF.

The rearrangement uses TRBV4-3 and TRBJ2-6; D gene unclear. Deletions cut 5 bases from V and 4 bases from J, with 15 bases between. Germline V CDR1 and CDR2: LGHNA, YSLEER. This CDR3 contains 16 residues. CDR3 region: CASSDDASGGANVLTF. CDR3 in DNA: TGCGCCAGCAGCGATGACGCCAGTGGAGGGGCCAACGTCCTGACTTTC.

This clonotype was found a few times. CDR3 DNA sequence: TGTGCCAGCAGTTTCCGCACAGATACGCAGTATTTT. It codes for CASSFRTDTQYF. This chain connects TRBV6-6 to TRBJ2-3; the D is unclear. This CDR3 region has 12 residues. With 4 bases removed from V and 1 base from J, the gap between germline ends came to 3 bases. Per the germline V gene, CDR1 is MNHNY and CDR2 is SVGAGI (reference sequence).

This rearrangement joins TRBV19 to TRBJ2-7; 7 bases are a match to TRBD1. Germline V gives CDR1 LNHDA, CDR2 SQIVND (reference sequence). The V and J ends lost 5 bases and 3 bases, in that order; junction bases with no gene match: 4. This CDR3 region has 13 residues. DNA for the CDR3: TGTGCCAGTAGTGCCGGACAGGTCTACGAGCAGTACTTC. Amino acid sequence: CASSAGQVYEQYF.

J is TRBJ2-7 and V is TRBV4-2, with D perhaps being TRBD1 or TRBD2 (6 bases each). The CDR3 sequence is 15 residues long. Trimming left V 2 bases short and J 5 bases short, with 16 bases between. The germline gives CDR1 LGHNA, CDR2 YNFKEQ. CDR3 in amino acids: CASSQIGGAQNEQYF. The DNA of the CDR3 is TGTGCCAGCAGCCAAATCGGGGGCGCGCAGAACGAGCAGTACTTC.

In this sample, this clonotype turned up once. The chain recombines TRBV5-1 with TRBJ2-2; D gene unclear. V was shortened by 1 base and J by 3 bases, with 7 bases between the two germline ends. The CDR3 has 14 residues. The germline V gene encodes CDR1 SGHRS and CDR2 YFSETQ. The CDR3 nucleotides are TGCGCCAGCAGCTTGTCGGCGGACACCGGGGAGCTGTTTTTT. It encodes CASSLSADTGELFF.

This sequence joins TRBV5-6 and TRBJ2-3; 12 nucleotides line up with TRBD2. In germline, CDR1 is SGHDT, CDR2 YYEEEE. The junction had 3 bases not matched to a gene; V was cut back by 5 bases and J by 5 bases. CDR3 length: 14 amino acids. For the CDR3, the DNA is TGTGCCAGCAGTGAGACTAGCGGGGGAGATACGCAGTATTTT. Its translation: CASSETSGGDTQYF.

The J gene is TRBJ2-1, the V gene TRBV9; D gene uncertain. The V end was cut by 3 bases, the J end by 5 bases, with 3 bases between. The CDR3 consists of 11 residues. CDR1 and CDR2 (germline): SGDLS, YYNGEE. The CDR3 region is CASSANNEQFF. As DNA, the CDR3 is TGTGCCAGCAGCGCGAACAATGAGCAGTTCTTC.

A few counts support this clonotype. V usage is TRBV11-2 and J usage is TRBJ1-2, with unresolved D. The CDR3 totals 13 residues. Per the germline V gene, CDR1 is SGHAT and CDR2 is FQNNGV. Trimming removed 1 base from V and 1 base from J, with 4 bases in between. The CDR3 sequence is CASSLGHNYGYTF. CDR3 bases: TGTGCCAGCAGCTTAGGCCATAACTATGGCTACACCTTC.

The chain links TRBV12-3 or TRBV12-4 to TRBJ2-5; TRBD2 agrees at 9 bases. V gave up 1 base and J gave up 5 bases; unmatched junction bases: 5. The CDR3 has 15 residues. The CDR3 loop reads CASSLVRGGEETQYF. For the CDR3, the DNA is TGTGCCAGCAGTTTAGTCCGCGGGGGGGAGGAGACCCAGTACTTC.

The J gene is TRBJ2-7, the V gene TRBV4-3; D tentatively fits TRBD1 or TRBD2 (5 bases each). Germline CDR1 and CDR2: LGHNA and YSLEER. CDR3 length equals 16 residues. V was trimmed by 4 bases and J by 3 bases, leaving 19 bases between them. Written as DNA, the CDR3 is TGCGCCAGCAGCCTAGACCCCGGGGCTCTGGTCTACGAGCAGTACTTC. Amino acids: CASSLDPGALVYEQYF.

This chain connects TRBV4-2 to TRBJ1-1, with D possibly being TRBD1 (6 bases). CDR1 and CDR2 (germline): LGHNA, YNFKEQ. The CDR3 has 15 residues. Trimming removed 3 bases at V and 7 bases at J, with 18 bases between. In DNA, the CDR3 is TGTGCCAGCAGCCAGCAAAGGGACATATACTATGAAGCTTTCTTT. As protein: CASSQQRDIYYEAFF.

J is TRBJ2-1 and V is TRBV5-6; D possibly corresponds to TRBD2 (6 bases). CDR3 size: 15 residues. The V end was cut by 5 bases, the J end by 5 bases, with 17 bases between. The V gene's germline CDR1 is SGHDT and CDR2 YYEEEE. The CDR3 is CASSKAVREDNEQFF. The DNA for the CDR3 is TGTGCCAGCAGTAAGGCTGTGAGGGAGGACAATGAGCAGTTCTTC.

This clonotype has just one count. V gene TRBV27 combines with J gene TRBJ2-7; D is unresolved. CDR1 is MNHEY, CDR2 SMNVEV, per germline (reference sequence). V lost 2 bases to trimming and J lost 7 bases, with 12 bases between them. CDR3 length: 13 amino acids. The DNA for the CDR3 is TGTGCCAGCAGTTTAATGGCAGGTGAGGAGCAGTACTTC. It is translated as CASSLMAGEEQYF.

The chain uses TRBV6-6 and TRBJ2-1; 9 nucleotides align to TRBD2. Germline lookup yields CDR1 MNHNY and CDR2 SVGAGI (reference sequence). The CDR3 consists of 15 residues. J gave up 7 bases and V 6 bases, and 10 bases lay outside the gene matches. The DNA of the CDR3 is TGTGCCAGCAGGACTAGCGGTCATCAGGGGAATGAGCAGTTCTTC. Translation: CASRTSGHQGNEQFF.

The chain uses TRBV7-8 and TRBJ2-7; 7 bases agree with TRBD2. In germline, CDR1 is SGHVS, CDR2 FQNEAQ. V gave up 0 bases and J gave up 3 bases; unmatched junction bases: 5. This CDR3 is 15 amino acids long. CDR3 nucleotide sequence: TGTGCCAGCAGCTTAGCGTCCAGCGGGGACTACGAGCAGTACTTC. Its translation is CASSLASSGDYEQYF.

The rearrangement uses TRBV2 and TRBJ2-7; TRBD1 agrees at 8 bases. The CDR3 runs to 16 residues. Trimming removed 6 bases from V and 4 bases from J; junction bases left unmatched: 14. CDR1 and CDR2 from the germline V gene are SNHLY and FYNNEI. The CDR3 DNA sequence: TGTGCCAGCAGCGCTATAGGACAGGGCCGATCATACGAGCAGTACTTC. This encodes CASSAIGQGRSYEQYF.

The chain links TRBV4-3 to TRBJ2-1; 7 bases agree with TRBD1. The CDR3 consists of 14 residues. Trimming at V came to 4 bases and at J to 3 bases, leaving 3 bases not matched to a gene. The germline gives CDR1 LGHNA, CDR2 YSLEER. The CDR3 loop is CASSLQGNYNEQFF. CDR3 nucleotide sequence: TGCGCCAGCAGCCTACAGGGGAACTACAATGAGCAGTTCTTC.

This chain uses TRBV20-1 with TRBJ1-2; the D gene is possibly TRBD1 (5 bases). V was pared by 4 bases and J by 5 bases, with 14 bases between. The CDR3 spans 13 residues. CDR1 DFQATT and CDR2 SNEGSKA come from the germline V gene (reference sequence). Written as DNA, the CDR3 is TGCAGTGCTATAGAGAGGGGTGGATATGGCTACACCTTC. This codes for CSAIERGGYGYTF.

CDR3 in DNA: TGTGCCAGCAGCGTAGCTGGGGACACCCGGGGCCAGTACTTC. This gives the protein CASSVAGDTRGQYF. This chain joins TRBV9 and TRBJ2-5; a possible D gene is TRBD1 (6 bases). This CDR3 is built from 14 residues. Trimming shortened V by 0 bases and J by 10 bases, and 16 bases separated the two germline ends. CDR1 SGDLS and CDR2 YYNGEE come from the germline V gene.